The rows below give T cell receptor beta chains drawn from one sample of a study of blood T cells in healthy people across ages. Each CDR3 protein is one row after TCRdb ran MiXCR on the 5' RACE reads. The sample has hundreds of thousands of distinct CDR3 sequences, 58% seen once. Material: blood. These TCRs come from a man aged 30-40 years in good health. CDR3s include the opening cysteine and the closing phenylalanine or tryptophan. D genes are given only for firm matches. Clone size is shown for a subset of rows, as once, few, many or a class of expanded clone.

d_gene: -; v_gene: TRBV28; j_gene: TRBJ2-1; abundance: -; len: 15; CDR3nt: TGTGCCAGCAGTTTAATCCCCAGGGGACAAGGTGAGCAGTTCTTC; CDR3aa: CASSLIPRGQGEQFF
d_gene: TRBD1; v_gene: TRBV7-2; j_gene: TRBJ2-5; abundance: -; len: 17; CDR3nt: TGTGCCAGCAGCTTAGGATCGACCGGGACAGGGGGAGAGACCCAGTACTTC; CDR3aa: CASSLGSTGTGGETQYF
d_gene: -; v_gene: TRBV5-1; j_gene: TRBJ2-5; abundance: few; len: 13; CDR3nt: TGCGCCAGCAGAACCGACAGTTCAGAGACCCAGTACTTC; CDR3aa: CASRTDSSETQYF
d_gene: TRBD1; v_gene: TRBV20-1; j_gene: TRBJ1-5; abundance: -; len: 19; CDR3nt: TGCAGTGCTATCTCGGGTAATGGGAGGGGGCTCTATAGCAATCAGCCCCAGCATTTT; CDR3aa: CSAISGNGRGLYSNQPQHF
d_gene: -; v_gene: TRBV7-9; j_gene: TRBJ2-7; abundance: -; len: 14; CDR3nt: TGTGCCAGCAGCCAGGACAGCCCCGTGGACGAGCAGTACTTC; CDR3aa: CASSQDSPVDEQYF
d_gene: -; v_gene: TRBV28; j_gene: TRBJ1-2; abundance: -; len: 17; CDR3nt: TGTGCCAGCAGTTCCCGGGCATTGGGGGCGATATCTAAGGGCTACACCTTC; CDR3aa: CASSSRALGAISKGYTF
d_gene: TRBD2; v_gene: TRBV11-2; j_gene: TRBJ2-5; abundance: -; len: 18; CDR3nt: TGTGCCAGCAGCACCACGGGACTAGCGGGGGGCATCCAAGAGACCCAGTACTTC; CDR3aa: CASSTTGLAGGIQETQYF
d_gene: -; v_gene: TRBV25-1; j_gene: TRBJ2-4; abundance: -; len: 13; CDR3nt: TGTGCCAGCAGTGAACATTCAGCACGGGAGCAGTACTTC; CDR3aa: CASSEHSAREQYF
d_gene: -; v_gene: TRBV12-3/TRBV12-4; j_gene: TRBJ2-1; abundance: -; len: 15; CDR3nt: TGTGCCAGCAGTCCCCATTCCACTAGCTACAATGAGCAGTTCTTC; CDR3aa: CASSPHSTSYNEQFF
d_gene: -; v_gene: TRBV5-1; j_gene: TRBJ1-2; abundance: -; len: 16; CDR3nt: TGCGCCAGCAGCCCCCGCCCGCATCGAGGGGACTATGGCTACACCTTC; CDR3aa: CASSPRPHRGDYGYTF
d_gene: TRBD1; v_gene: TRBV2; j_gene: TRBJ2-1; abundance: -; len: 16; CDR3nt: TGTGCCAGCAGTGATCCCCGACAGGGCTCCTACAATGAGCAGTTCTTC; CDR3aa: CASSDPRQGSYNEQFF
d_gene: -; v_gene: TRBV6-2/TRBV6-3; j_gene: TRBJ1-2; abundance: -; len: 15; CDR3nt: TGTGCCAGCAGTTACTCGAAAGCCGGGCTCAGAGGCTACACCTTC; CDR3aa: CASSYSKAGLRGYTF
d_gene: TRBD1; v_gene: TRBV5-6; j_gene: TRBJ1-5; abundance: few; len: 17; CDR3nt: TGTGCCAGCAGCTTGTCCCCGGGACAGGGGGAAAATCAGCCCCAGCATTTT; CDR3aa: CASSLSPGQGENQPQHF
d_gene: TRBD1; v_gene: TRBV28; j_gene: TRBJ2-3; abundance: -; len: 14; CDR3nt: TGTGCCAGCAGCCCGGGACAGGTGGTAGATACGCAGTATTTT; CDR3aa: CASSPGQVVDTQYF
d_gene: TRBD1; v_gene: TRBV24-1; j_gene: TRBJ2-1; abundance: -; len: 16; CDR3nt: TGTGCCACCAGTGATCCTGGGACAGGATTTTACAATGAGCAGTTCTTC; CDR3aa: CATSDPGTGFYNEQFF
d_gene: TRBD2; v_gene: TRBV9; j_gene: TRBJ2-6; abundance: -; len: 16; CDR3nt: TGTGCCAGCAGCGTAGATGGGGGGGCTGGGGCCAACGTCCTGACTTTC; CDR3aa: CASSVDGGAGANVLTF
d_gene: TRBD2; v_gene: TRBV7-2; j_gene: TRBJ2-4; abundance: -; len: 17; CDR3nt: TGTGCCAGCAGCTCCGGCTTCCAGGGGACTAGGGGGAACATTCAGTACTTC; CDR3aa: CASSSGFQGTRGNIQYF
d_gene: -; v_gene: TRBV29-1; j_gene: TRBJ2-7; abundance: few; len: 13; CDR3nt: TGCAGCGTCCGCACCCTACTCTCCTACGAGCAGTACTTC; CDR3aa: CSVRTLLSYEQYF
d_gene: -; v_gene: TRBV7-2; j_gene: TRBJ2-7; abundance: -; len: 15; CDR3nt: TGTGCCAGCAGCTCACCCTGGGCAGGGCTCTACGAGCAGTACTTC; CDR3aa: CASSSPWAGLYEQYF
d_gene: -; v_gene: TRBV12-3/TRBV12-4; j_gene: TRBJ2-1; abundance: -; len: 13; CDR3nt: TGTGCCAGCAGCCGCAACCTCGGGGGTGAGCAGTTCTTC; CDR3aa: CASSRNLGGEQFF
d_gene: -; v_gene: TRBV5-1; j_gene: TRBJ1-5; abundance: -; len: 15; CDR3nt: TGCGCCAGCAGCTTAGACGGTCATAGCAATCAGCCCCAGCATTTT; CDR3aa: CASSLDGHSNQPQHF
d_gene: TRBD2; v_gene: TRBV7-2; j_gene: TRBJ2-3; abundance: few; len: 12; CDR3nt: TGTGCCAGCAGCTTTTGGGGGGGTACGCAGTATTTT; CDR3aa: CASSFWGGTQYF
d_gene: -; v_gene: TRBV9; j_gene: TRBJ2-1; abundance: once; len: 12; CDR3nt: TGTGCCAGCAGCGAGGACATTTCCGAGCAGTTCTTC; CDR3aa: CASSEDISEQFF
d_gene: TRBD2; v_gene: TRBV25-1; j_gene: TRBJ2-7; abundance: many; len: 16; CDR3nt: TGTGCCAGCAGTGCGACTAGCGAGGTCGATTCCTACGAGCAGTACTTC; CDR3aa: CASSATSEVDSYEQYF
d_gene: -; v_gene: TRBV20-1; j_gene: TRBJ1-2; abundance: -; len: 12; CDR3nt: TGCAGTGCGAAGGAGCTAGGGGGTGGCTACACCTTC; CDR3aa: CSAKELGGGYTF
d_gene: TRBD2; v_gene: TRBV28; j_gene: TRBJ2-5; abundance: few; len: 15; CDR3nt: TGTGCCAGCAGCGGCGCCGGGACTAGCCCCAAGTTGCAGTACTTC; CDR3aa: CASSGAGTSPKLQYF
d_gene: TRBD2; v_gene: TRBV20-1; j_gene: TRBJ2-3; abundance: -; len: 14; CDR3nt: TGCAGTGCCCCAGCGGGAGGGCGCACAGATACGCAGTATTTT; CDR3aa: CSAPAGGRTDTQYF
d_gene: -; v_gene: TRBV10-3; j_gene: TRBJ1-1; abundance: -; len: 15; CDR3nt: TGTGCCATCAGTGAGGTTCAGGGGTACGACACTGAAGCTTTCTTT; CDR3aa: CAISEVQGYDTEAFF
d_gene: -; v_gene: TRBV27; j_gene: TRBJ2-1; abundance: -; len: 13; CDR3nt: TGTGCCAGCAGTTTAACGGAGGCGAATGAGCAGTTCTTC; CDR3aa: CASSLTEANEQFF
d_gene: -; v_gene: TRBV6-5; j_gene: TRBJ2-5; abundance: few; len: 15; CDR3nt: TGTGCCAGCAGTTTGCCCCATCTAGACCAAGAGACCCAGTACTTC; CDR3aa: CASSLPHLDQETQYF
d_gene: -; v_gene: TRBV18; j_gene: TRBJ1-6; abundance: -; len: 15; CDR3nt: TGTGCCAGCTCACCAGATGGATGGTACAACCCACCCCTCCACTTT; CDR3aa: CASSPDGWYNPPLHF
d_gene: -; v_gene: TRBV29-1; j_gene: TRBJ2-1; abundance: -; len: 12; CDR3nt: TGCAGCGTTGAAGTGTCTATAGATGAGCAGTTCTTC; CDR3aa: CSVEVSIDEQFF
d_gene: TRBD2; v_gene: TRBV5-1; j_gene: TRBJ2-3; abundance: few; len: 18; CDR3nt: TGCGCCAGCAGCTTTAGCGGAAGCGGGGCTTCTAGCACAGATACGCAGTATTTT; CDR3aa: CASSFSGSGASSTDTQYF
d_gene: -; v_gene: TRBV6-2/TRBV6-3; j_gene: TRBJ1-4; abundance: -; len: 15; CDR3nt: TGTGCCAGCAGCCACGACGGGACAACTAATGAAAAACTGTTTTTT; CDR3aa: CASSHDGTTNEKLFF
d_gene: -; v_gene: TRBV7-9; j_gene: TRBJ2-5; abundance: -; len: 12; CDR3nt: TGTGCCAGCAGCTTGACCTTCGAGGGGCAGTACTTC; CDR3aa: CASSLTFEGQYF
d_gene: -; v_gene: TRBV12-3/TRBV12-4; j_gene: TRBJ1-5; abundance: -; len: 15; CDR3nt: TGTGCCAGCAGTTTTGGAACTGGTAGCAATCAGCCCCAGCATTTT; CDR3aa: CASSFGTGSNQPQHF
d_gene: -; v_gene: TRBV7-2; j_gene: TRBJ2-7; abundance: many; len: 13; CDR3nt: TGTGCCAGCAGCTTCTCCGGGTCCTACGAGCAGTACTTC; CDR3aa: CASSFSGSYEQYF
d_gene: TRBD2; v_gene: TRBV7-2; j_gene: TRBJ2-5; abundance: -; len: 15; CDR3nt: TGTGCCAGCAGCTGGGCGGGAGGGCCCCAAGAGACCCAGTACTTC; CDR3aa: CASSWAGGPQETQYF
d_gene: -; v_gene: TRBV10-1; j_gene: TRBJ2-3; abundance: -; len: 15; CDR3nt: TGCGCCAGCAGTGAAGATCGGGGTTTCACAGATACGCAGTATTTT; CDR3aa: CASSEDRGFTDTQYF
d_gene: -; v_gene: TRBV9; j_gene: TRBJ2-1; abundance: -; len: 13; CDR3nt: TGTGCCAGCAGCGTAGCTGCTGGGGAGACCCAGTTCTTC; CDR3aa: CASSVAAGETQFF
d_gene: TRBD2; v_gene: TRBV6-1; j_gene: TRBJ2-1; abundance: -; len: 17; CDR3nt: TGTGCCAGCAGCATGACTAGCGGGAGTATTTTTGGTGGTGAGCAGTTCTTC; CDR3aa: CASSMTSGSIFGGEQFF
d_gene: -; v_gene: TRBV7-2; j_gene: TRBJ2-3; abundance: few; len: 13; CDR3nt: TGTGCCAGCAGTCCTGACTGGCGCCATACGCAGTATTTT; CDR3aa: CASSPDWRHTQYF
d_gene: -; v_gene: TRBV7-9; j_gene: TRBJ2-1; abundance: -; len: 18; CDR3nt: TGTGCCAGCAGCTTAGTGAGGCTAAGATCAAGTCCCTACAATGAGCAGTTCTTC; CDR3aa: CASSLVRLRSSPYNEQFF
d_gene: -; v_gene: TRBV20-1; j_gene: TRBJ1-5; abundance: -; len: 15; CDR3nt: TGCAGTGCTAGAGACGGGGAGAGGGGATATCAGCCCCAGCATTTT; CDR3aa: CSARDGERGYQPQHF
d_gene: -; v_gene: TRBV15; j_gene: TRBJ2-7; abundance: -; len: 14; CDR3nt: TGTGCCACCAGCACCCAGACAGGCCCGTACGAGCAGTACTTC; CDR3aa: CATSTQTGPYEQYF
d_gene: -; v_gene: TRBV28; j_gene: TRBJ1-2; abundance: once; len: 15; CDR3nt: TGTGCCAGCAGTTTCGTTCGGGCTTATAACTATGGCTACACCTTC; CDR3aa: CASSFVRAYNYGYTF
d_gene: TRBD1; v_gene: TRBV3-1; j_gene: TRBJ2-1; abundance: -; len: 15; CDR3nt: TGTGCCAGCAGCCTCCCCGGGACAGCCTTGAATGAGCAGTTCTTC; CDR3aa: CASSLPGTALNEQFF
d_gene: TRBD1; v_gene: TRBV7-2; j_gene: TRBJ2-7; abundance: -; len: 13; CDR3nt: TGTGCCAGCAGCGCATACAGGGGCTACGAGCAGTACTTC; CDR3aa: CASSAYRGYEQYF
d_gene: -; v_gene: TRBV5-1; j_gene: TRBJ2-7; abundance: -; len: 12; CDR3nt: TGCGCCAGTACAGATATAACCTACGAGCAGTACTTC; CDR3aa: CASTDITYEQYF
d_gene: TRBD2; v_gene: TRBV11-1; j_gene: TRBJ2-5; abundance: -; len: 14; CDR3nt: TGTGCCAGCAGCTTCGGGACTACTCAAGAGACCCAGTACTTC; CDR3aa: CASSFGTTQETQYF
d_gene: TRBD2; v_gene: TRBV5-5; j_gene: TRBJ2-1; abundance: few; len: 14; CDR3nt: TGTGCCAGCAGCTTGGGACTAGCGAGAAATGAGCAGTTCTTC; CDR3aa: CASSLGLARNEQFF
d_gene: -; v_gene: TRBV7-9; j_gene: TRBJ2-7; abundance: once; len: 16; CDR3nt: TGTGCCAGCAGCTTAGTAATGGGACTTGGCCCCTACGAGCGGTACTTC; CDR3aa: CASSLVMGLGPYERYF